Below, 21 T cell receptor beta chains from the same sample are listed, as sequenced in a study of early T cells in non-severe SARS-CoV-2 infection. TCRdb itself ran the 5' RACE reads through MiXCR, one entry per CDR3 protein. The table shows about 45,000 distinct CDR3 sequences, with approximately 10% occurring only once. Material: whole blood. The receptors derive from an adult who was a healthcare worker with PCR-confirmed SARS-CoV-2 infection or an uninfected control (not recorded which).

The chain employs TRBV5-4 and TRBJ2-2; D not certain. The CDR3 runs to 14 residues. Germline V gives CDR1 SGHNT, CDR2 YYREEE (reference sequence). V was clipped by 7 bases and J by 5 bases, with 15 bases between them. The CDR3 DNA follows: TGTGCCAGCCAGTCACACGGAGAGACCGGGGAGCTGTTTTTT. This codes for CASQSHGETGELFF.

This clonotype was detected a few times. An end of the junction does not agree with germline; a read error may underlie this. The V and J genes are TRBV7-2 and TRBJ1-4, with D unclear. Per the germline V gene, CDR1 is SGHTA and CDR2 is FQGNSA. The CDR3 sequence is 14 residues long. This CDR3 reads CASSFSKGNDKLFF. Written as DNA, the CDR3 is TGTGCCAGCAGCTTTTCCAAGGGAAATGACAAACTGTTTTTT.

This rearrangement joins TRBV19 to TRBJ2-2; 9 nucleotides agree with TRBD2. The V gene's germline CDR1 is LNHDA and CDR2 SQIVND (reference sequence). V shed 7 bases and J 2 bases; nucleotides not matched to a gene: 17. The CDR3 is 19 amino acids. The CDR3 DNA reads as TGTGCCAGTACCACGGGACTAGCCAATCCAAACCCCAACACCGGGGAGCTGTTTTTT. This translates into CASTTGLANPNPNTGELFF.

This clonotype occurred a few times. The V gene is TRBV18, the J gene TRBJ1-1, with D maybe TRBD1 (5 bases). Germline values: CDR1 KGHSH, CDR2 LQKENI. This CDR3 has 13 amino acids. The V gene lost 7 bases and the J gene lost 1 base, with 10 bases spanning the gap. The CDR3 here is CASYEGRNTEAFF. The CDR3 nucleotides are TGTGCCAGCTACGAGGGGAGGAACACTGAAGCTTTCTTT.

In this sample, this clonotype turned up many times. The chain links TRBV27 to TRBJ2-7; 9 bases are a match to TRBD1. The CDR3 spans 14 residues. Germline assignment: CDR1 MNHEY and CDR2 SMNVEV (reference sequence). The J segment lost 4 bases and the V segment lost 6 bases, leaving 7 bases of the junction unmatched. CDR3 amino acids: CASSDGQGRYEQYF. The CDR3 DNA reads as TGTGCCAGCAGCGACGGACAGGGGCGTTACGAGCAGTACTTC.

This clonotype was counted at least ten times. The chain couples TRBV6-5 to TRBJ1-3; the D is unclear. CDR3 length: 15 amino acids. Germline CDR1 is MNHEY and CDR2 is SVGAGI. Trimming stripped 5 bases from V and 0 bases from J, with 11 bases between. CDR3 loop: CASSRTPNSGNTIYF. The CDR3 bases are TGTGCCAGCAGTCGGACGCCCAACTCTGGAAACACCATATATTTT.

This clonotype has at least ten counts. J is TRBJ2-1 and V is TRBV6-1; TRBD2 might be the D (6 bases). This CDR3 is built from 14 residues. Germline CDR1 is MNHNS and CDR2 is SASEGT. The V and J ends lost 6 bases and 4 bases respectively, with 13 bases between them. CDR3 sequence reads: CASSGLWSYNEQFF. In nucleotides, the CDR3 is TGTGCCAGCAGCGGACTATGGTCGTACAATGAGCAGTTCTTC.

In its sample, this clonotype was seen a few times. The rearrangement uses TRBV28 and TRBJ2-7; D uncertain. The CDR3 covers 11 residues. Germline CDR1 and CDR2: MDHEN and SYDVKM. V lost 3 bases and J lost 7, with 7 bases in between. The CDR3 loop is CASSLSGEQYF. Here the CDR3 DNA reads TGTGCCAGCAGTTTGAGTGGTGAGCAGTACTTC.

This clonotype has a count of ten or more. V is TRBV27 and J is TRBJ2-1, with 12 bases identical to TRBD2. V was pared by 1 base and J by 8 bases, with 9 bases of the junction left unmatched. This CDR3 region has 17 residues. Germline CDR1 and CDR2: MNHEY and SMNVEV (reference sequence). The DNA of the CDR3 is TGTGCCAGCAGTTTATATGGTACGCTAGCGGGAGGGTATGAGCAGTTCTTC. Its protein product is CASSLYGTLAGGYEQFF.

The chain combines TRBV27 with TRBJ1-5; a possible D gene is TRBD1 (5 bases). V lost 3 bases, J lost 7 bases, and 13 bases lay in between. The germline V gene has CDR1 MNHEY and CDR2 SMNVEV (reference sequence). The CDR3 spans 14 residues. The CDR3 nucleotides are TGTGCCAGCAGTTTTCAGGGTAGCGGCCAGCCCCAGCATTTT. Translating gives CASSFQGSGQPQHF.

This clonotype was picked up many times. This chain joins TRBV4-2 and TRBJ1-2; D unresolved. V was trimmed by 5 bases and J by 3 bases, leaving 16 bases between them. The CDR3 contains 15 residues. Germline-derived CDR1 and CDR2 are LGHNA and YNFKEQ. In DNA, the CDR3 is TGTGCCAGCAGCTCCGGAACCCGGGGTGACTATGGCTACACCTTC. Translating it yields CASSSGTRGDYGYTF.

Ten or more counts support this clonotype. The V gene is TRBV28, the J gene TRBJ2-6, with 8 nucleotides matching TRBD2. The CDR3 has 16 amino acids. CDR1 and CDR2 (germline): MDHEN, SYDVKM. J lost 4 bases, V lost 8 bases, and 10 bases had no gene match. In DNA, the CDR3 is TGTGCCAGCTCCCCGGGGGGGGGCGCCGGGGCCAACGTCCTGACTTTC. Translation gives CASSPGGGAGANVLTF. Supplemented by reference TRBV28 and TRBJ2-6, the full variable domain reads DVKVTQSSRYLVKRTGEKVFLECVQDMDHENMFWYRQDPGLGLRLIYFSYDVKMKEKGDIPEGYSVSREKKERFSLILESASTNQTSMYLCASSPGGGAGANVLTFGAGSRLTVL.

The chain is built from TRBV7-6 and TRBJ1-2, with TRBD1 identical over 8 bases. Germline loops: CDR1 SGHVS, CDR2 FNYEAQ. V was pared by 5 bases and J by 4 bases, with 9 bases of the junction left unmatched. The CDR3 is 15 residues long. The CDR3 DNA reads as TGTGCCAGCAGCCCCACAGGGGGACGGGGCTATGGCTACACCTTC. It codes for CASSPTGGRGYGYTF.

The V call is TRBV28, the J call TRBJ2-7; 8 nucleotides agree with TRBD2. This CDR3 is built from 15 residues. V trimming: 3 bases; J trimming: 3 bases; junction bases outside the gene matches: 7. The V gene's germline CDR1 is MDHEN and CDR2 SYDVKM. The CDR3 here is CASSFLSGSIYEQYF. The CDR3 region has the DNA TGTGCCAGCAGTTTCCTAAGCGGGAGTATCTACGAGCAGTACTTC.

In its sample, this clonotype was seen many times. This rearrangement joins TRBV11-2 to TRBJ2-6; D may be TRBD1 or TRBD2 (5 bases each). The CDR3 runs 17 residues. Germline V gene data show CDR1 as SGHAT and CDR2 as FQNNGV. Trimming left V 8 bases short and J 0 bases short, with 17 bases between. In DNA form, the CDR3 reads TGTGCCAGCCGCCGAGGGACCACTTACTCTGGGGCCAACGTCCTGACTTTC. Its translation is CASRRGTTYSGANVLTF.

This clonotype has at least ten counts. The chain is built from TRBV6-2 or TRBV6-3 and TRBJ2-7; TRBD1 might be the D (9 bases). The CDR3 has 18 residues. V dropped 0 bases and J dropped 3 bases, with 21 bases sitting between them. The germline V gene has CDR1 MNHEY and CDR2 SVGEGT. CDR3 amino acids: CASSYSRSGGQGLYEQYF. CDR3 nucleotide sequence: TGTGCCAGCAGTTACTCGCGGAGCGGGGGACAGGGACTCTACGAGCAGTACTTC.

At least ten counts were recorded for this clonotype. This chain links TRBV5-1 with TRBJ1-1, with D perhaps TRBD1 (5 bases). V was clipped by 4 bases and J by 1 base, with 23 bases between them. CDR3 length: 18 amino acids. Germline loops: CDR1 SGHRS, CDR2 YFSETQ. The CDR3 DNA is TGCGCCAGCAGCACCGAGTCGAAGACAGCCCTAGGGAACACTGAAGCTTTCTTT. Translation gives CASSTESKTALGNTEAFF.

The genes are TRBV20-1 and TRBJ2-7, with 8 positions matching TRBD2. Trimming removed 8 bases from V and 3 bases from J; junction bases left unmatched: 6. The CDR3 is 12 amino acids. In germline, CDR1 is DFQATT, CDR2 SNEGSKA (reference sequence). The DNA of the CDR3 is TGCAGTAGAGCGGGAGTCGGCTACGAGCAGTACTTC. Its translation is CSRAGVGYEQYF.

In DNA form, the CDR3 reads TGCAGCGGCACGACAGGGATGAACACTGAAGCTTTCTTT. The encoded protein is CSGTTGMNTEAFF. The V gene is TRBV29-1, the J gene TRBJ1-1, with 7 positions matching TRBD1. CDR1 is SQVTM, CDR2 ANQGSEA, per germline. V was clipped by 7 bases and J by 0 bases; unmatched bases: 5. The CDR3 totals 13 residues. Filled out from reference TRBV29-1 and TRBJ1-1, the complete variable domain reads SAVISQKPSRDICQRGTSLTIQCQVDSQVTMMFWYRQQPGQSLTLIATANQGSEATYESGFVIDKFPISRPNLTFSTLTVSNMSPEDSSIYLCSGTTGMNTEAFFGQGTRLTVV.

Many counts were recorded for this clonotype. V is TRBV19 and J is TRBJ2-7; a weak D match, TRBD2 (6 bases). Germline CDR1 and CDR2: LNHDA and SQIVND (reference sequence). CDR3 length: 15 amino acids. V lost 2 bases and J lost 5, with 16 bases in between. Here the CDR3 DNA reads TGTGCCAGTAGTATACTTCCGGAGGGCCTCAACGAGCAGTACTTC. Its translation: CASSILPEGLNEQYF.

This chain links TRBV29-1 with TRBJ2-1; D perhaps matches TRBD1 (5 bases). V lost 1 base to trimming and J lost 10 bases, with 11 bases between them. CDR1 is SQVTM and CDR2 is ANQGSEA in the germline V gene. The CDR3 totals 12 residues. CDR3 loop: CSVEVTVREQFF. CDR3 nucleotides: TGCAGCGTTGAAGTGACAGTCAGGGAGCAGTTCTTC.